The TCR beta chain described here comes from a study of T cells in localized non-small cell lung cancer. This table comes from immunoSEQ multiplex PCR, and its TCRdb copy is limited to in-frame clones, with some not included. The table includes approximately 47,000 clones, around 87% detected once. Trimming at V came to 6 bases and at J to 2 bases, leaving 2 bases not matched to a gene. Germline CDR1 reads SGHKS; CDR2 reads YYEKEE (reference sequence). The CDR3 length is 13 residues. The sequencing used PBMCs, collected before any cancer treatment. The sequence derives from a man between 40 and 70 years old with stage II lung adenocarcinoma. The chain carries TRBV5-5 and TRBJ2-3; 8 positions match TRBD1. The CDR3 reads CASTQGATDTQYF. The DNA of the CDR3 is TGTGCCAGCACCCAGGGGGCCACAGATACGCAGTATTTT.